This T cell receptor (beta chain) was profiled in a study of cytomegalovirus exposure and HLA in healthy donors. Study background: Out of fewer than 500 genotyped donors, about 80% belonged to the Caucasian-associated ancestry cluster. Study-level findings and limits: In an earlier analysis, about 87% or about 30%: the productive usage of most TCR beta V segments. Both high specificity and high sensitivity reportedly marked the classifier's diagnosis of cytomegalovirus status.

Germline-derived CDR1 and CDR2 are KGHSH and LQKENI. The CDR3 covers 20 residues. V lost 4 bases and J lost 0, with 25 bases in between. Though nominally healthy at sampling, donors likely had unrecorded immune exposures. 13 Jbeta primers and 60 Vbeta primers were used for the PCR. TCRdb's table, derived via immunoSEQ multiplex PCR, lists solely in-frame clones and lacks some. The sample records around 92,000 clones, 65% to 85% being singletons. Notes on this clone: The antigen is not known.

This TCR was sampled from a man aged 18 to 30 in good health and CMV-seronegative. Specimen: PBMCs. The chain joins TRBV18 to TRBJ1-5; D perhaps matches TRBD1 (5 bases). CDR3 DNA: TGTGCCAGCTCACTCTACCCCCGAGACAGCCGCAGATATAGCAATCAGCCCCAGCATTTT. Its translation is CASSLYPRDSRRYSNQPQHF.